What follows are 15 T cell receptor beta chains derived from one specimen sequenced in a study of shared clonotypes between healthy human individuals. Repertoires were generated with immunoSEQ multiplex PCR, while TCRdb's copy carries only in-frame clones and drops some. There are fewer than 3 million clones in the sample; about nine tenths occur only once, and around 0.4% lies in the top ten. The sample was naive CD4+ T cells from PBMCs. Documented subset: CD45RA+ positively selected. Receptors originate from a man younger than 35 in good health. Some clones in this sample may be carry-over from other donors' samples.

The genes are TRBV11-3 and TRBJ2-7, with TRBD2 as a possible D gene (6 bases). Germline CDR1 and CDR2: SGHNT and YENEEA. V was pared by 3 bases and J by 4 bases, with 10 bases between. The CDR3 consists of 13 residues. CDR3 sequence: CASSFSGSYEQYF. The CDR3 bases are TGTGCCAGCAGCTTCTCCGGGAGTTACGAGCAGTACTTC.

With regard to this clone: Other DNA sequences from this sample encode an identical CDR3 as well. The genes are TRBV4-1 and TRBJ1-5, with 10 nucleotides matching TRBD1. The germline V gene encodes CDR1 MGHRA and CDR2 YSYEKL. The CDR3 has 14 amino acids. Trimming at V came to 3 bases and at J to 7 bases, leaving 3 bases not matched to a gene. The CDR3 here is CASSQGTGVQPQHF. The CDR3 coding sequence is TGCGCCAGCAGCCAGGGGACAGGGGTCCAGCCCCAGCATTTT.

With respect to this clone: This sample also contains other DNA sequences that code for the same CDR3. J is TRBJ2-2 and V is TRBV7-3; 10 positions agree with TRBD1. Germline CDR1 and CDR2: SGHTA and FQGTGA. The CDR3 length is 14 residues. Trimming at V came to 6 bases and at J to 5 bases, leaving 3 bases not matched to a gene. CDR3 nucleotides: TGTGCCAGCAGTCGGACAGGGGGAACCGGGGAGCTGTTTTTT. This codes for CASSRTGGTGELFF.

The J gene is TRBJ1-3, the V gene TRBV5-1; D gene unclear. The V and J ends lost 4 bases and 4 bases respectively, with 18 bases between them. CDR1 is SGHRS and CDR2 is YFSETQ in the germline V gene. The CDR3 length is 16 residues. CDR3 in amino acids: CASSPTESLAGNTIYF. As DNA, the CDR3 is TGCGCCAGCAGCCCCACAGAGAGCTTAGCGGGAAACACCATATATTTT.

The chain carries TRBV30 and TRBJ2-5; 10 bases line up with TRBD2. The CDR3 runs to 15 residues. Germline CDR1 GTSNPN, CDR2 SVGIG (reference sequence). J was trimmed by 5 bases and V by 3 bases; bases with no gene match: 9. CDR3 amino acids: CAWSTLAGASETQYF. CDR3 in DNA: TGTGCCTGGAGCACCCTAGCGGGAGCGAGCGAGACCCAGTACTTC.

This clone appeared a single time. The chain couples TRBV28 to TRBJ1-1, with a tentative D call TRBD1 (6 bases). The CDR3 spans 14 residues. The germline V and J ends were trimmed by 4 bases and 6 bases, with 15 bases remaining between them. Germline values: CDR1 MDHEN, CDR2 SYDVKM. The CDR3 reads CASSSTRQAAEAFF. The CDR3 DNA sequence: TGTGCCAGCAGTTCGACCCGACAGGCAGCTGAAGCTTTCTTT. Full variable domain (missing parts from reference TRBV28 and TRBJ1-1): DVKVTQSSRYLVKRTGEKVFLECVQDMDHENMFWYRQDPGLGLRLIYFSYDVKMKEKGDIPEGYSVSREKKERFSLILESASTNQTSMYLCASSSTRQAAEAFFGQGTRLTVV.

The J gene is TRBJ1-1, the V gene TRBV7-9; no clear D gene. The germline V gene encodes CDR1 SEHNR and CDR2 FQNEAQ (reference sequence). The CDR3 covers 13 residues. Trimming stripped 0 bases from V and 7 bases from J, with 9 bases between. In nucleotides, the CDR3 is TGTGCCAGCAGCTTAGCCGCAGCCCGTGAAGCTTTCTTT. Translating gives CASSLAAAREAFF. Variable domain in full (rest from reference TRBV7-9 and TRBJ1-1): DTGVSQNPRHKITKRGQNVTFRCDPISEHNRLYWYRQTLGQGPEFLTYFQNEAQLEKSRLLSDRFSAERPKGSFSTLEIQRTEQGDSAMYLCASSLAAAREAFFGQGTRLTVV.

The gene calls are TRBV5-6 and TRBJ2-7; possibly TRBD2 for D (5 bases). The V gene's germline CDR1 is SGHDT and CDR2 YYEEEE. Trimming shortened V by 2 bases and J by 0 bases, and 15 bases separated the two germline ends. CDR3 length: 16 residues. CDR3 bases: TGTGCCAGCAGCTTCGCGCGGGTTCTCGCCTCCTACGAGCAGTACTTC. Translating gives CASSFARVLASYEQYF. The whole variable domain, remainder taken from reference TRBV5-6 and TRBJ2-7, is DAGVTQSPTHLIKTRGQQVTLRCSPKSGHDTVSWYQQALGQGPQFIFQYYEEEERQRGNFPDRFSGHQFPNYSSELNVNALLLGDSALYLCASSFARVLASYEQYFGPGTRLTVT.

This clone was detected once. V is TRBV6-5 and J is TRBJ1-2; D remains unclear. This CDR3 has 14 residues. V was pared by 6 bases and J by 7 bases, with 18 bases between. The germline V gene has CDR1 MNHEY and CDR2 SVGAGI. CDR3 coding DNA: TGTGCCAGCAGCGACGCCATCAATTCCGTTGGCTACACCTTC. Encoded protein: CASSDAINSVGYTF.

The sample holds one count of this clone. This chain uses TRBV5-1 with TRBJ2-1, with 7 bases matching TRBD2. CDR3 length equals 16 residues. Germline CDR1 is SGHRS and CDR2 is YFSETQ. The V gene end was trimmed by 2 bases and the J gene end by 7 bases; junction bases not matched to a gene: 12. The CDR3 bases are TGCGCCAGCAGCTTTTCGGCGGGAGCCCGTTGGAATGAGCAGTTCTTC. Its protein is CASSFSAGARWNEQFF.

Remarks on this clone: The same CDR3 can be traced to other DNA sequences in this sample. The rearrangement uses TRBV25-1 and TRBJ2-7; possibly TRBD1 for D (6 bases). Trimming took 4 bases from V and 2 from J, leaving 12 bases between them. Germline loops: CDR1 MGHDK, CDR2 SYGVNS. CDR3 length: 14 residues. CDR3 amino acids: CASSGRQETYEQYF. CDR3 nucleotide sequence: TGTGCCAGCAGTGGTAGACAGGAAACCTACGAGCAGTACTTC.

V usage is TRBV25-1 and J usage is TRBJ1-3; D unclear. Trimming took 5 bases from V and 0 from J, leaving 2 bases between them. The germline V gene has CDR1 MGHDK and CDR2 SYGVNS. This CDR3 is 12 amino acids long. CDR3 DNA: TGTGCCAGCAGTCGCTCTGGAAACACCATATATTTT. It encodes CASSRSGNTIYF.

Points on this clone: Within the sample, other DNA sequences also encode this same CDR3. The V and J genes are TRBV5-1 and TRBJ1-1; D remains unclear. The CDR3 sequence is 14 residues long. V gave up 1 base and J gave up 1 base, with 8 bases separating them. The germline V gene encodes CDR1 SGHRS and CDR2 YFSETQ. The CDR3 is CASSLPGANTEAFF. CDR3 sequence (DNA): TGCGCCAGCAGCTTGCCGGGCGCGAACACTGAAGCTTTCTTT. Full variable domain (missing parts from reference TRBV5-1 and TRBJ1-1): KAGVTQTPRYLIKTRGQQVTLSCSPISGHRSVSWYQQTPGQGLQFLFEYFSETQRNKGNFPGRFSGRQFSNSRSEMNVSTLELGDSALYLCASSLPGANTEAFFGQGTRLTVV.

The chain couples TRBV7-2 to TRBJ2-7; TRBD2 aligns across 7 bases. CDR1 is SGHTA and CDR2 is FQGNSA in the germline V gene. Trimming took 5 bases from V and 1 from J; bases not matched to a gene: 8. CDR3 length: 15 residues. In nucleotides, the CDR3 is TGTGCCAGCAGCCCAGATCCCGGGAGGTCCTACGAGCAGTACTTC. This translates into CASSPDPGRSYEQYF.

In regard to this clone: This specimen includes other DNA sequences encoding the same CDR3. This chain connects TRBV5-1 to TRBJ2-2; D remains ambiguous. CDR3 size: 13 residues. Germline V gene lookup returns CDR1 SGHRS and CDR2 YFSETQ. V was pared by 0 bases and J by 6 bases, with 6 bases between. CDR3 amino acids: CASSLDRPGELFF. DNA of the CDR3: TGCGCCAGCAGCTTGGACCGACCCGGGGAGCTGTTTTTT.